These 28 T cell receptor beta chains were all obtained from the same sample, sequenced in a study of blood T cell repertoires in COVID-19. Using immunoSEQ multiplex PCR, the repertoire was profiled, and TCRdb retains in-frame clones only, with some absent. The sample yields 200,000 to 300,000 clones, approximately 86% seen once. The sequencing sample was made of peripheral blood. All receptors come from a man aged 40-55 years who had recovered from COVID-19.

The chain joins TRBV27 to TRBJ2-3; TRBD2 aligns across 16 bases. The CDR3 loop spans 20 amino acids. Trimming removed 5 bases from V and 4 bases from J; junction bases left unmatched: 15. The germline V gene has CDR1 MNHEY and CDR2 SMNVEV (reference sequence). DNA for the CDR3: TGTGCCAGCAGTAACAGGAGGTCAGGGACTAGCGGGAGGGGCCCAGATACGCAGTATTTT. Encoded protein: CASSNRRSGTSGRGPDTQYF.

This chain links TRBV18 with TRBJ1-4; D possibly corresponds to TRBD1 (6 bases). Trimming left V 5 bases short and J 8 bases short, with 12 bases between. CDR3 length equals 13 residues. CDR1 and CDR2 from the germline V gene are KGHSH and LQKENI. CDR3: CASSGYRDEKLFF. Here the CDR3 DNA reads TGTGCCAGCTCAGGCTACAGGGACGAAAAACTGTTTTTT.

The chain combines TRBV6-5 with TRBJ1-3; D remains ambiguous. CDR3 size: 15 residues. Germline V lookup: CDR1 MNHEY, CDR2 SVGAGI. Deletions cut 3 bases from V and 0 bases from J, with 9 bases between. CDR3 loop: CASSYGQLSGNTIYF. The CDR3 DNA follows: TGTGCCAGCAGTTATGGGCAGCTCTCTGGAAACACCATATATTTT.

The rearrangement joins TRBV18 to TRBJ2-7; tentatively, D is TRBD2 (6 bases). The CDR3 consists of 14 residues. With 3 bases removed from V and 5 bases from J, the gap between germline ends came to 14 bases. Germline V lookup: CDR1 KGHSH, CDR2 LQKENI. DNA of the CDR3: TGTGCCAGCTCACCGCCGTTGGGGAGGCACGAGCAGTACTTC. This codes for CASSPPLGRHEQYF.

This chain uses TRBV5-8 with TRBJ1-5; weak D call: TRBD1 (6 bases). Germline CDR1 SGHTS, CDR2 YDEGEE. The CDR3 extends over 15 amino acids. Trimming removed 2 bases from V and 11 bases from J, with 20 bases in between. The CDR3 sequence: CASSFGGRDGSAQHF. The CDR3 region has the DNA TGTGCCAGCAGCTTTGGGGGCAGGGACGGGTCAGCCCAGCATTTT.

The CDR3 region is CASSGEGFRNSPLHF. CDR3 in DNA: TGTGCCAGCAGCGGAGAGGGTTTCAGGAATTCACCCCTCCACTTT. The chain combines TRBV11-2 with TRBJ1-6; D not certain. Germline-derived CDR1 and CDR2 are SGHAT and FQNNGV. The CDR3 has 15 residues. V was trimmed by 5 bases and J by 7 bases, leaving 15 bases between them.

This chain uses TRBV7-3 with TRBJ2-1; 15 nucleotides agree with TRBD2. The ends lost 5 bases at V and 10 bases at J; junction bases unmatched: 9. Germline assignment: CDR1 SGHTA and CDR2 FQGTGA. The CDR3 loop spans 16 amino acids. The CDR3 here is CASSIGLAGGPEEQFF. The CDR3 DNA reads TGTGCCAGCAGCATAGGACTAGCGGGAGGGCCGGAGGAGCAGTTCTTC.

V and J are TRBV6-4 and TRBJ2-1; 7 bases match TRBD2. In germline, CDR1 is MRHNA, CDR2 SNTAGT. The V and J ends lost 7 bases and 0 bases, in that order; junction bases with no gene match: 9. The CDR3 sequence is 16 residues long. The CDR3 reads CASTVPGRASYNEQFF. DNA for the CDR3: TGTGCCAGCACCGTACCGGGGAGGGCCTCCTACAATGAGCAGTTCTTC.

The chain has TRBV4-3 and TRBJ2-7; 7 nucleotides agree with TRBD1. The CDR3 has 13 amino acids. CDR1 is LGHNA, CDR2 YSLEER, per germline. With V trimmed by 4 bases and J by 4 bases, 4 bases remained unmatched. The CDR3 reads CASSPRQGYEQYF. The CDR3 nucleotides read TGCGCCAGCAGCCCACGACAGGGTTACGAGCAGTACTTC.

The genes are TRBV19 and TRBJ1-5, with a tentative D call TRBD1 (6 bases). V lost 8 bases to trimming and J lost 2 bases, with 19 bases between them. This CDR3 has 16 residues. Per germline, CDR1 LNHDA and CDR2 SQIVND (reference sequence). In DNA, the CDR3 is TGTGCCAGTGCCCGGCGGGGGGGCCCGGGCAATCAGCCCCAGCATTTT. As protein: CASARRGGPGNQPQHF.

This chain connects TRBV3-1 (or the pseudogene TRBV3-2) to TRBJ1-5; the D gene is possibly TRBD1 (5 bases). Germline V gives CDR1 LGHDT, CDR2 YNNKEL (reference sequence). Between the trimmed V and J ends, which lost 0 bases and 9 bases, there was a span of 15 bases. The CDR3 spans 15 residues. The CDR3 protein is CASSQDTGSTRPQHF. DNA of the CDR3: TGTGCCAGCAGCCAAGATACAGGCTCGACACGGCCCCAGCATTTT.

V is TRBV19 and J is TRBJ2-7; 12 bases align to TRBD2. The CDR3 loop spans 17 amino acids. Looked up from germline, CDR1 is LNHDA and CDR2 is SQIVND (reference sequence). V trimming: 0 bases; J trimming: 5 bases; junction bases outside the gene matches: 8. CDR3: CASSIETRLAGVNEQYF. In DNA form, the CDR3 reads TGTGCCAGTAGTATAGAGACGAGACTAGCGGGAGTAAACGAGCAGTACTTC.

The sample holds one count of this clone. The rearrangement joins TRBV6-5 to TRBJ2-1, with TRBD1 matching over 9 bases. The V and J ends lost 6 bases and 4 bases, in that order; junction bases with no gene match: 7. CDR3 size: 15 residues. CDR1 MNHEY and CDR2 SVGAGI come from the germline V gene. CDR3 loop: CASRLQGAKYNEQFF. The CDR3 DNA is TGTGCCAGCAGGTTACAGGGGGCGAAGTACAATGAGCAGTTCTTC.

The rearrangement links TRBV6-2 or TRBV6-3 to TRBJ1-5; D unresolved. Trimming stripped 2 bases from V and 1 base from J, with 9 bases between. CDR3 length: 15 residues. Germline CDR1 reads MNHEY; CDR2 reads SVGEGT. The CDR3 region has the DNA TGTGCCAGCAGTTACAGCCTTAGAAGCAATCAGCCCCAGCATTTT. Protein sequence: CASSYSLRSNQPQHF.

The chain combines TRBV9 with TRBJ2-3; 11 nucleotides agree with TRBD2. V gave up 2 bases and J gave up 3 bases; unmatched junction bases: 11. The germline V gene encodes CDR1 SGDLS and CDR2 YYNGEE. The CDR3 covers 18 residues. The CDR3 reads CASSVTSGRGRGTDTQYF. The CDR3 region has the DNA TGTGCCAGCAGCGTCACTAGCGGGAGAGGAAGAGGGACAGATACGCAGTATTTT.

The CDR3 DNA is TGTGCCTGGAGTGTAACGGGGGGAGTGTGGGAAAAACTGTTTTTT. It is translated as CAWSVTGGVWEKLFF. This chain uses TRBV30 with TRBJ1-4; a possible D gene is TRBD1 (5 bases). The germline V gene has CDR1 GTSNPN and CDR2 SVGIG (reference sequence). V was cut by 0 bases and J by 8 bases, with 16 bases left in between. The CDR3 is made up of 15 amino acids.

This CDR3 is CASSGFTRYEQYF. The CDR3 bases are TGTGCCAGCAGTGGCTTTACACGCTACGAGCAGTACTTC. The chain is built from TRBV25-1 and TRBJ2-7; D not certain. Germline V gives CDR1 MGHDK, CDR2 SYGVNS. CDR3 length equals 13 residues. Trimming took off 4 bases at V and 3 bases at J, with 10 bases between the two ends.

The V gene is TRBV4-2, the J gene TRBJ2-3; 12 bases map to TRBD2. Germline V CDR1 and CDR2: LGHNA, YNFKEQ. With 6 bases clipped from V and 1 base from J, the junction kept 8 bases outside the gene matches. The CDR3 runs to 17 residues. The CDR3: CASSRLAGDLGTDTQYF. CDR3 DNA sequence: TGTGCCAGCAGTCGACTAGCGGGAGACTTGGGCACAGATACGCAGTATTTT.

This clone was detected only once. J is TRBJ2-7 and V is TRBV11-2; possibly TRBD2 for D (6 bases). Between the trimmed V and J ends, which lost 3 bases and 6 bases, there was a span of 12 bases. The germline V gene has CDR1 SGHAT and CDR2 FQNNGV. This CDR3 has 13 amino acids. CDR3 sequence reads: CASSFRERGEQYF. CDR3 bases: TGTGCCAGCAGCTTCCGGGAGAGGGGCGAGCAGTACTTC.

On this clone: Other DNA sequences in this sample translate to the same CDR3. The chain employs TRBV13 and TRBJ2-7; D is perhaps TRBD1 (5 bases). The CDR3 runs 16 residues. CDR1 and CDR2 from the germline V gene are PRHDT and FYEKMQ (reference sequence). V was trimmed by 3 bases and J by 0 bases, leaving 15 bases between them. CDR3 DNA: TGTGCCAGCAGCTTGTGGGGTAGGGGCGGCTCCTACGAGCAGTACTTC. It encodes CASSLWGRGGSYEQYF.

Here the CDR3 reads CASSPTFGTAYEQYF. The CDR3 nucleotides are TGTGCCAGCAGTCCCACTTTCGGGACAGCCTACGAGCAGTACTTC. J is TRBJ2-7 and V is TRBV6-5, with TRBD1 identical over 7 bases. V was pared by 5 bases and J by 2 bases, with 9 bases of the junction left unmatched. The CDR3 has 15 residues. Germline CDR1 MNHEY, CDR2 SVGAGI.

This clone was seen more than once but under ten times. V usage is TRBV4-3 and J usage is TRBJ2-1; TRBD2 matches 8 bases. J was trimmed by 5 bases and V by 4 bases; bases with no gene match: 10. Germline V gene lookup returns CDR1 LGHNA and CDR2 YSLEER. This CDR3 spans 16 amino acids. The CDR3 DNA follows: TGCGCCAGCAGCCCTGATGGGGAGCGGGGGAACAATGAGCAGTTCTTC. Its protein product is CASSPDGERGNNEQFF.

The chain combines TRBV4-1 with TRBJ2-2; 9 nucleotides agree with TRBD2. V lost 0 bases to trimming and J lost 5 bases; unmatched junction nucleotides: 7. CDR3 size: 17 residues. Germline CDR1 reads MGHRA; CDR2 reads YSYEKL. For the CDR3, the DNA is TGCGCCAGCAGCCAAGACTCCCTAGCGGGGATAACCGGGGAGCTGTTTTTT. Residues: CASSQDSLAGITGELFF.

The genes are TRBV15 and TRBJ1-2; D gene uncertain. Germline loops: CDR1 LNHNV, CDR2 YYDKDF (reference sequence). The CDR3 has 15 residues. V lost 0 bases, J lost 8 bases, and 16 bases lay in between. The CDR3 nucleotides read TGTGCCACCAGCAGAGAGAACGTAGAAGCGTGGGGCTACACCTTC. Its protein is CATSRENVEAWGYTF. Combining the CDR3 with reference TRBV15 and TRBJ1-2 gives the whole variable domain DAMVIQNPRYQVTQFGKPVTLSCSQTLNHNVMYWYQQKSSQAPKLLFHYYDKDFNNEADTPDNFQSRRPNTSFCFLDIRSPGLGDTAMYLCATSRENVEAWGYTFGSGTRLTVV.

The rearrangement uses TRBV5-6 and TRBJ1-2, with D possibly being TRBD1 (6 bases). Trimming took 0 bases from V and 3 from J, leaving 15 bases between them. Germline V gene lookup returns CDR1 SGHDT and CDR2 YYEEEE. The CDR3 consists of 16 residues. This CDR3 is CASSLGSDRPYYGYTF. As DNA, the CDR3 is TGTGCCAGCAGCTTGGGATCTGACAGGCCTTACTATGGCTACACCTTC.

The chain joins TRBV25-1 to TRBJ1-5; D is undetermined. Per germline, CDR1 MGHDK and CDR2 SYGVNS. The CDR3 is 13 amino acids. Trimming shortened V by 2 bases and J by 10 bases, and 12 bases separated the two germline ends. The DNA for the CDR3 is TGTGCCAGCAGTGAAGACGGGGTTCGACCCCAGCATTTT. Protein: CASSEDGVRPQHF.

CDR3 protein: CASSWRSDAYEQYF. The CDR3 DNA reads as TGCGCCAGCAGCTGGCGGTCCGACGCCTACGAGCAGTACTTC. The chain recombines TRBV5-1 with TRBJ2-7; D call uncertain. The CDR3 spans 14 residues. The germline CDR1 and CDR2 sequences are SGHRS and YFSETQ. V shed 3 bases and J shed 2 bases, with 12 bases lying between them. The whole variable domain, remainder taken from reference TRBV5-1 and TRBJ2-7, is KAGVTQTPRYLIKTRGQQVTLSCSPISGHRSVSWYQQTPGQGLQFLFEYFSETQRNKGNFPGRFSGRQFSNSRSEMNVSTLELGDSALYLCASSWRSDAYEQYFGPGTRLTVT.

This clone was seen once. This chain uses TRBV6-5 with TRBJ2-7; TRBD1 aligns across 12 bases. The CDR3 consists of 14 residues. Trimming at V came to 7 bases and at J to 0 bases, leaving 1 base not matched to a gene. CDR1 and CDR2 (germline): MNHEY, SVGAGI. The CDR3 nucleotides are TGTGCCAGCAAGGGACAGGGGGCCTCCTACGAGCAGTACTTC. This codes for CASKGQGASYEQYF.